The clone carrying this TCR beta chain has just a few counts. This sample is part of a study of beta chain features in type 1 diabetes. What was sequenced were expressed TCRB transcripts, since all of the isolated RNA had been reverse transcribed. Some clones are missing from TCRdb's copy, which holds only in-frame ones; the method was immunoSEQ multiplex PCR. The sample lists hundreds of thousands of clones, approximately 10% occurring once. Trimming removed 4 bases at V and 0 bases at J, with 13 bases between. Germline V lookup: CDR1 LGHNA, CDR2 YNFKEQ. The CDR3 extends over 16 amino acids. The sequence was collected from a woman between 18 and 30 years old in good health. What was sequenced was naive CD4+ T cells from blood. The rearrangement uses TRBV4-2 and TRBJ1-3; the D gene is possibly TRBD1 (5 bases). In DNA form, the CDR3 reads TGTGCCAGCAGCCTACGATCGGGGGGCTCTGGAAACACCATATATTTT. It encodes CASSLRSGGSGNTIYF.